This T cell receptor beta chain was recorded in a study of blood T cells in healthy people across ages. The use of a sample-barcoded 5' primer and a J-beta primer mix characterized a second PCR of roughly 6 to 11 cycles. TCRdb itself ran the 5' RACE reads through MiXCR, one entry per CDR3 protein. The sample gives about 500,000 distinct CDR3 sequences, about 25% of which show up once; just under 9% is in the top ten. Looked up from germline, CDR1 is LGHNA and CDR2 is YSLEER. CDR3 size: 15 residues. Trimming took off 1 base at V and 4 bases at J, with 13 bases between the two ends. This sample was also put to use in a study of T cells of mothers and their children. That source reports: All donors were healthy and Caucasian; they were three mothers and their six children.

V is TRBV4-3 and J is TRBJ1-2; D is perhaps TRBD1 (5 bases). Input material: blood. The TCR was taken from a boy between 10 and 17 years old in good health. The CDR3 is CASSQAWGTGYGYTF. CDR3 DNA: TGCGCCAGCAGCCAAGCTTGGGGGACGGGCTATGGCTACACCTTC.